The subject of this entry is one TCR beta chain. This sample was taken from a study of CD8 T cells in Susac syndrome. The germline V gene has CDR1 SGHTA and CDR2 FQGTGA. The V and J ends lost 4 bases and 5 bases, in that order; junction bases with no gene match: 6. The CDR3 has 15 residues. The authors reverse transcribed roughly 0.5 to 1 ug RNA with random hexamers. Amplification of TCR beta CDR3 used immunoSEQ multiplex PCR across 54 Vbeta and 13 Jbeta. TCRdb reanalysed the immunoSEQ multiplex PCR reads using MiXCR and keeps one entry per CDR3 protein. The table shows about 200,000 distinct CDR3 sequences, with 75% to 95% occurring only once.

The chain links TRBV7-3 to TRBJ1-3; 9 positions agree with TRBD1. The specimen was CD4+ T cells from PBMCs. The receptor was derived from a human donor with Susac syndrome. CDR3 protein: CASSSGTGNRNTIYF. CDR3 DNA sequence: TGTGCCAGCAGCTCCGGGACAGGGAACCGAAACACCATATATTTT.